Each of the 27 T cell receptor beta chains below was sequenced from the same sample in a study of OX40 agonist ivuxolimab in advanced cancers. Libraries were prepared by immunoSEQ multiplex PCR; TCRdb keeps only in-frame clonotypes and omits some of them. The sample yields tens of thousands of clones, approximately 86% seen once. Here the sequenced sample was CD4+ or CD8+ T cells sorted from blood, taken in a trial of the OX40 agonist ivuxolimab. The receptors were sampled from an adult with an advanced solid tumor such as melanoma, head and neck, liver or kidney cancer.

The V gene is TRBV4-1, the J gene TRBJ2-3; TRBD2 agrees at 10 bases. The CDR3 has 19 amino acids. Germline V gene sequence: CDR1 MGHRA, CDR2 YSYEKL. The V gene end was trimmed by 1 base and the J gene end by 3 bases; junction bases not matched to a gene: 13. The CDR3 bases are TGCGCCAGCAGCCAAGGAGTCGGGCTACTAGCGGGGATGACAGATACGCAGTATTTT. Amino acids: CASSQGVGLLAGMTDTQYF.

The rearrangement links TRBV6-5 to TRBJ1-1, with D maybe TRBD1 (5 bases). Germline CDR1 is MNHEY and CDR2 is SVGAGI. V was pared by 5 bases and J by 3 bases, with 10 bases between. The CDR3 length is 13 residues. The CDR3 protein is CASSDTGDTEAFF. The CDR3 DNA reads as TGTGCCAGCAGTGACACAGGTGACACTGAAGCTTTCTTT.

The chain combines TRBV9 with TRBJ2-7; TRBD2 aligns across 7 bases. V lost 0 bases to trimming and J lost 3 bases; unmatched junction nucleotides: 3. Germline assignment: CDR1 SGDLS and CDR2 YYNGEE. The CDR3 has 14 amino acids. The CDR3 DNA sequence: TGTGCCAGCAGCGTAGATTCGGGGGGCTACGAGCAGTACTTC. This translates into CASSVDSGGYEQYF.

V and J are TRBV19 and TRBJ2-3; 9 positions agree with TRBD1. The CDR3 is 14 amino acids. V was clipped by 7 bases and J by 5 bases; unmatched bases: 7. CDR1 and CDR2 from the germline V gene are LNHDA and SQIVND (reference sequence). CDR3 in DNA: TGTGCCAGTACAACACAGGGGGCTGTAGATACGCAGTATTTT. Amino acids: CASTTQGAVDTQYF. Variable domain in full (rest from reference TRBV19 and TRBJ2-3): DGGITQSPKYLFRKEGQNVTLSCEQNLNHDAMYWYRQDPGQGLRLIYYSQIVNDFQKGDIAEGYSVSREKKESFPLTVTSAQKNPTAFYLCASTTQGAVDTQYFGPGTRLTVL.

This chain links TRBV7-3 with TRBJ1-1; D is ambiguous. The CDR3 length is 12 residues. The V and J ends lost 6 bases and 2 bases respectively, with 7 bases between them. CDR1 SGHTA and CDR2 FQGTGA come from the germline V gene. This CDR3 is CASRPDNTEAFF. CDR3 DNA: TGTGCCAGCAGGCCCGACAACACTGAAGCTTTCTTT.

V and J are TRBV2 and TRBJ1-2; D may be TRBD1 (5 bases). CDR3 size: 14 residues. Between the trimmed V and J ends, which lost 2 bases and 5 bases, there was a span of 12 bases. Per the germline V gene, CDR1 is SNHLY and CDR2 is FYNNEI. CDR3 bases: TGTGCCAGCAGTGAATGGGACGTAGGTTATGGCTACACCTTC. Translating it yields CASSEWDVGYGYTF.

J is TRBJ1-2 and V is TRBV6-5; TRBD1 aligns across 8 bases. This CDR3 has 12 amino acids. Germline CDR1 MNHEY, CDR2 SVGAGI. V lost 6 bases, J lost 8 bases, and 5 bases stayed unmatched. CDR3: CASRDRVNGYTF. The DNA of the CDR3 is TGTGCCAGCAGGGACAGGGTAAACGGCTACACCTTC.

This clone was counted once. The chain is built from TRBV7-2 and TRBJ1-3; tentative D call: TRBD1 (5 bases). Germline-derived CDR1 and CDR2 are SGHTA and FQGNSA. With 0 bases removed from V and 13 bases from J, the gap between germline ends came to 19 bases. This CDR3 contains 15 residues. This chain's CDR3 is CASSLAGGSSETIYF. The CDR3, as DNA: TGTGCCAGCAGCTTAGCGGGGGGGTCTTCCGAAACTATATATTTT.

The chain employs TRBV11-3 and TRBJ1-1; D remains unclear. The CDR3 is 13 residues long. The V end lost 1 base, the J end lost 1 base, and 4 bases lay between the germline ends. Looked up from germline, CDR1 is SGHNT and CDR2 is YENEEA. Here the CDR3 DNA reads TGTGCCAGCAGCTTAGCTCCGAACACTGAAGCTTTCTTT. This gives the protein CASSLAPNTEAFF.

CDR3 loop: CASSELAGSSGNTIYF. The CDR3 nucleotides read TGTGCCAGCAGTGAGTTGGCCGGTTCCTCTGGAAACACCATATATTTT. This chain uses TRBV6-1 with TRBJ1-3; D uncertain. Germline V gene sequence: CDR1 MNHNS, CDR2 SASEGT. V shed 3 bases and J shed 0 bases, with 12 bases lying between them. This CDR3 comprises 16 residues.

The J gene is TRBJ2-6, the V gene TRBV4-3; the D is unclear. The germline gives CDR1 LGHNA, CDR2 YSLEER. The CDR3 length is 16 residues. V was pared by 0 bases and J by 1 base, with 7 bases between. In DNA form, the CDR3 reads TGCGCCAGCAGCCAAGATAGGTGGTCTGGGGCCAACGTCCTGACTTTC. This gives the protein CASSQDRWSGANVLTF.

The chain recombines TRBV27 with TRBJ2-3, with 9 bases identical to TRBD2. The germline V gene encodes CDR1 MNHEY and CDR2 SMNVEV (reference sequence). The CDR3 extends over 15 amino acids. J lost 0 bases, V lost 3 bases, and 1 base had no gene match. The CDR3 loop is CASSFSGGSTDTQYF. The CDR3, as DNA: TGTGCCAGCAGTTTTAGCGGGGGTAGCACAGATACGCAGTATTTT.

The rearrangement joins TRBV5-1 to TRBJ2-5; maybe TRBD1 (6 bases). The V gene lost 2 bases and the J gene lost 4 bases, with 15 bases spanning the gap. The CDR3 extends over 15 amino acids. Looked up from germline, CDR1 is SGHRS and CDR2 is YFSETQ. The CDR3, as DNA: TGCGCCAGCAGCTTTGGAACCACAGGGACAGAGACCCAGTACTTC. Protein product: CASSFGTTGTETQYF.

J is TRBJ1-1 and V is TRBV7-8, with D uncertain. The CDR3 is made up of 13 amino acids. From germline, CDR1 is SGHVS and CDR2 FQNEAQ. V was shortened by 6 bases and J by 1 base, with 9 bases between the two germline ends. CDR3 protein: CASSGLENTEAFF. The CDR3 nucleotides are TGTGCCAGCAGTGGGTTGGAGAACACTGAAGCTTTCTTT.

J is TRBJ1-2 and V is TRBV4-1; D may be TRBD1 (5 bases). This CDR3 is 16 amino acids long. With 2 bases removed from V and 6 bases from J, the gap between germline ends came to 19 bases. CDR1 is MGHRA and CDR2 is YSYEKL in the germline V gene. The DNA for the CDR3 is TGCGCCAGCAGCCAAACAGTTATTGGGGGGACCGATGGCTACACCTTC. Translated, it gives CASSQTVIGGTDGYTF.

This clone was counted a few times. This chain links TRBV4-3 with TRBJ1-4; D not certain. The V gene lost 4 bases and the J gene lost 9 bases, with 9 bases spanning the gap. This CDR3 has 12 amino acids. Germline V gene lookup returns CDR1 LGHNA and CDR2 YSLEER. DNA of the CDR3: TGCGCCAGCAGCCCCGACGGGCAAAAACTGTTTTTT. It is translated as CASSPDGQKLFF.

CDR3 nucleotide sequence: TGTGCCAGCAGCGCCCGGGACAGTGGAACCGGGGAGCTGTTTTTT. It specifies CASSARDSGTGELFF. The chain uses TRBV9 and TRBJ2-2; 7 nucleotides align to TRBD1. The CDR3 runs 15 residues. Per germline, CDR1 SGDLS and CDR2 YYNGEE. Trimming cost V 3 bases and J 5 bases; bases outside gene matches: 7. The full variable domain, completed using reference TRBV9 and TRBJ2-2, is DSGVTQTPKHLITATGQRVTLRCSPRSGDLSVYWYQQSLDQGLQFLIQYYNGEERAKGNILERFSAQQFPDLHSELNLSSLELGDSALYFCASSARDSGTGELFFGEGSRLTVL.

The V and J genes are TRBV7-6 and TRBJ2-1, with D unclear. Trimming removed 5 bases at V and 0 bases at J, with 8 bases between. CDR1 and CDR2 (germline): SGHVS, FNYEAQ. The CDR3 has 14 amino acids. CDR3 protein: CASSLLPSYNEQFF. The CDR3 coding sequence is TGTGCCAGCAGCCTCCTACCCTCCTACAATGAGCAGTTCTTC. Supplemented by reference TRBV7-6 and TRBJ2-1, the full variable domain reads GAGVSQSPRYKVTKRGQDVALRCDPISGHVSLYWYRQALGQGPEFLTYFNYEAQQDKSGLPNDRFSAERPEGSISTLTIQRTEQRDSAMYRCASSLLPSYNEQFFGPGTRLTVL.

The chain uses TRBV2 and TRBJ1-2; D is undetermined. This CDR3 is built from 14 residues. Germline V CDR1 and CDR2: SNHLY, FYNNEI. Trimming shortened V by 5 bases and J by 3 bases, and 13 bases separated the two germline ends. CDR3: CASSLANPHYGYTF. The CDR3 DNA is TGTGCCAGCAGTCTGGCAAATCCCCACTATGGCTACACCTTC.

This chain uses TRBV4-2 with TRBJ2-1; no reliable D call. The germline V and J ends were trimmed by 0 bases and 2 bases, with 11 bases remaining between them. The CDR3 is 16 amino acids. CDR1 is LGHNA, CDR2 YNFKEQ, per germline. CDR3 sequence (DNA): TGTGCCAGCAGCCAAGACGGTGACGCCACCTACAATGAGCAGTTCTTC. As protein: CASSQDGDATYNEQFF.

The chain recombines TRBV28 with TRBJ1-5; D ambiguous. Germline CDR1 and CDR2: MDHEN and SYDVKM. Trimming removed 4 bases at V and 4 bases at J, with 17 bases between. There are 16 residues in the CDR3. The CDR3 nucleotides are TGTGCCAGCAGTTCCCAAGTTAGTTGGGTTAATCAGCCCCAGCATTTT. Translation: CASSSQVSWVNQPQHF.

This chain links TRBV27 with TRBJ1-1; D is ambiguous. V was shortened by 5 bases and J by 0 bases, with 7 bases between the two germline ends. The germline gives CDR1 MNHEY, CDR2 SMNVEV (reference sequence). CDR3 size: 13 residues. This CDR3 is CASSADMNTEAFF. DNA of the CDR3: TGTGCCAGCAGTGCTGATATGAACACTGAAGCTTTCTTT.

The J gene is TRBJ2-7, the V gene TRBV5-5; weak D call: TRBD2 (6 bases). The CDR3 is made up of 14 amino acids. Between the trimmed V and J ends, which lost 2 bases and 11 bases, there was a span of 20 bases. Germline-derived CDR1 and CDR2 are SGHKS and YYEKEE (reference sequence). CDR3 in DNA: TGTGCCAGCAGCTTAACCGGGACTCCCGCTTGGGAGTACTTC. It encodes CASSLTGTPAWEYF.

The chain combines TRBV10-1 with TRBJ1-5; TRBD1 agrees at 9 bases. The CDR3 contains 17 residues. Germline trimming cut 6 bases from V and 0 bases from J; bases unmatched to any gene: 9. The germline CDR1 and CDR2 sequences are WNHNN and SYGVQD (reference sequence). In DNA form, the CDR3 reads TGCGCCAGCAGCGGCCGGGGACAGGGCGATAGCAATCAGCCCCAGCATTTT. It is translated as CASSGRGQGDSNQPQHF.

The chain links TRBV10-2 to TRBJ2-7; D possibly corresponds to TRBD1 (5 bases). CDR3 length equals 13 residues. Germline CDR1 is WSHSY and CDR2 is SAAADI. V dropped 8 bases and J dropped 2 bases, with 13 bases sitting between them. CDR3 in DNA: TGCGCCAGCTGGGGAAAGGGGCCCTACGAGCAGTACTTC. It yields the protein CASWGKGPYEQYF.

The chain recombines TRBV30 with TRBJ2-5, with D unresolved. Trimming removed 2 bases from V and 0 bases from J, with 4 bases in between. Germline V gene lookup returns CDR1 GTSNPN and CDR2 SVGIG (reference sequence). CDR3 size: 12 residues. CDR3 loop: CAWSYNQETQYF. CDR3 DNA sequence: TGTGCCTGGAGTTATAACCAAGAGACCCAGTACTTC.

V and J are TRBV30 and TRBJ2-3; unclear D gene. The germline V gene encodes CDR1 GTSNPN and CDR2 SVGIG (reference sequence). Trimming pared 2 bases from V and 0 bases from J, leaving 9 bases between. This CDR3 has 14 residues. CDR3 protein: CAWSFGSSTDTQYF. The DNA of the CDR3 is TGTGCCTGGAGTTTTGGCTCGAGCACAGATACGCAGTATTTT.